Below are 9 T cell receptor beta chains sequenced from a single sample in a study of cytomegalovirus exposure and HLA in healthy donors (dated by TCRdb to about 2017). Receptors were amplified or captured by the immunoSEQ multiplex PCR assay. What TCRdb holds here is the immuneACCESS table cut down to in-frame rearrangements. Part of the clones is not present; checked against another copy, under half of the missing clones reflect an unresolved V gene, and the others are unexplained. The sample table holds fewer than 120,000 clones, of which around nine tenths were seen once. The leading ten clones occupy under 2% of the sample. Sequencing was performed on PBMCs. The receptor set was obtained from a woman between 18 and 29 years old in good health and CMV-seronegative.

This clone was seen more than once but under ten times. V is TRBV19 and J is TRBJ2-5; 8 nucleotides agree with TRBD1. The CDR3 sequence is 17 residues long. With V trimmed by 1 base and J by 6 bases, 13 bases remained unmatched. Germline V gene lookup returns CDR1 LNHDA and CDR2 SQIVND (reference sequence). The CDR3 coding sequence is TGTGCCAGTAGTATAGCTTCCGGGACAGGAGGATCGCAGACCCAGTACTTC. Amino acid sequence: CASSIASGTGGSQTQYF.

The chain uses TRBV5-1 and TRBJ2-3; D ambiguous. CDR3 length: 13 residues. Looked up from germline, CDR1 is SGHRS and CDR2 is YFSETQ. V dropped 6 bases and J dropped 5 bases, with 13 bases sitting between them. The CDR3 spells CASTAPHGDTQYF. The CDR3 nucleotides read TGCGCCAGCACTGCTCCCCACGGAGATACGCAGTATTTT.

The chain has TRBV25-1 and TRBJ1-1; D perhaps matches TRBD1 (6 bases). Trimming shortened V by 3 bases and J by 4 bases, and 15 bases separated the two germline ends. The CDR3 spans 15 residues. Germline assignment: CDR1 MGHDK and CDR2 SYGVNS. This CDR3 reads CASSDETGWGTEAFF. The CDR3 nucleotides are TGTGCCAGCAGTGATGAGACAGGTTGGGGCACTGAAGCTTTCTTT.

The chain recombines TRBV29-1 with TRBJ2-7; 8 nucleotides match TRBD1. Trimming at V came to 6 bases and at J to 3 bases, leaving 4 bases not matched to a gene. The CDR3 runs to 12 residues. CDR1 is SQVTM and CDR2 is ANQGSEA in the germline V gene. CDR3 sequence reads: CSVDRGSYEQYF. The CDR3 DNA follows: TGCAGCGTAGACAGGGGAAGCTACGAGCAGTACTTC.

The chain carries TRBV6-6 and TRBJ1-5; TRBD1 might be the D (5 bases). The germline CDR1 and CDR2 sequences are MNHNY and SVGAGI (reference sequence). Trimming stripped 9 bases from V and 3 bases from J, with 12 bases between. The CDR3 spans 13 residues. The CDR3 reads CASKRRVNQPQHF. In nucleotides, the CDR3 is TGTGCCAGTAAGCGCAGGGTCAATCAGCCCCAGCATTTT.

The chain carries TRBV15 and TRBJ2-5; 10 nucleotides agree with TRBD2. The germline CDR1 and CDR2 sequences are LNHNV and YYDKDF (reference sequence). V trimming: 1 base; J trimming: 2 bases; junction bases outside the gene matches: 1. This CDR3 has 15 residues. Written as DNA, the CDR3 is TGTGCCACCAGCAGAGGACTAGCGGGTCAAGAGACCCAGTACTTC. This gives the protein CATSRGLAGQETQYF.

The chain employs TRBV11-2 and TRBJ2-1; no clear D. The CDR3 totals 15 residues. Germline CDR1 and CDR2: SGHAT and FQNNGV. Between the trimmed V and J ends, which lost 0 bases and 0 bases, there was a span of 6 bases. CDR3 region: CASSLEAVSYNEQFF. Written as DNA, the CDR3 is TGTGCCAGCAGCTTAGAGGCGGTCTCCTACAATGAGCAGTTCTTC.

This rearrangement joins TRBV27 to TRBJ2-3; 7 positions agree with TRBD1. The CDR3 runs to 15 residues. In germline, CDR1 is MNHEY, CDR2 SMNVEV (reference sequence). With 0 bases clipped from V and 2 bases from J, the junction kept 2 bases outside the gene matches. The CDR3 region has the DNA TGTGCCAGCAGTTTATCCAGGGGGATCACAGATACGCAGTATTTT. Its protein is CASSLSRGITDTQYF.

V is TRBV5-1 and J is TRBJ2-3; 7 bases line up with TRBD2. The J segment lost 3 bases and the V segment lost 4 bases, leaving 8 bases of the junction unmatched. This CDR3 has 15 amino acids. In germline, CDR1 is SGHRS, CDR2 YFSETQ. CDR3 coding DNA: TGCGCCAGCAGCAGGGAGGGAGAGGTGACAGATACGCAGTATTTT. Its protein is CASSREGEVTDTQYF. The variable domain in full, with the rest retrieved from reference TRBV5-1 and TRBJ2-3, is KAGVTQTPRYLIKTRGQQVTLSCSPISGHRSVSWYQQTPGQGLQFLFEYFSETQRNKGNFPGRFSGRQFSNSRSEMNVSTLELGDSALYLCASSREGEVTDTQYFGPGTRLTVL.